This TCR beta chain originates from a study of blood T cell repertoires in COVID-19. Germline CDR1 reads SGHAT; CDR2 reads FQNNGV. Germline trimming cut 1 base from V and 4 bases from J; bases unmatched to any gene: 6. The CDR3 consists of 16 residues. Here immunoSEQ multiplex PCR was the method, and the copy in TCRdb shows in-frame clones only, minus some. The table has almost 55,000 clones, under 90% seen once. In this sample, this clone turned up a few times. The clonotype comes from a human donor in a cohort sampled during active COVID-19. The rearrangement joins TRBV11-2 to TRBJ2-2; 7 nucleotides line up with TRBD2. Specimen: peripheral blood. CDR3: CASSLGTLATTGELFF. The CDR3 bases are TGTGCCAGCAGCTTAGGTACACTAGCGACCACCGGGGAGCTGTTTTTT.